These 21 T cell receptor beta chains were sequenced from one sample in a study of early stage breast cancer tumors. Sequenced by immunoSEQ multiplex PCR; TCRdb stores in-frame clones only, minus some. The table lists some 11,000 clones, approximately 72% of them singletons, with more than 11% in the top ten. The sample was breast tumor tissue. The receptor set was obtained from a person between 65 and 80 years old with breast cancer.

Here the CDR3 DNA reads TGCGCCAGCAGCTGGGGACAGGGGATAGGAGAGACCCAGTACTTC. Its protein product is CASSWGQGIGETQYF. The chain uses TRBV5-1 and TRBJ2-5, with 10 bases aligning to TRBD1. This CDR3 has 15 amino acids. Germline V gene sequence: CDR1 SGHRS, CDR2 YFSETQ. J gave up 4 bases and V 3 bases, and 6 bases lay outside the gene matches.

The chain joins TRBV5-4 to TRBJ2-3; TRBD2 matches at 9 bases. This CDR3 is built from 17 residues. V lost 4 bases, J lost 0 bases, and 9 bases stayed unmatched. In germline, CDR1 is SGHNT, CDR2 YYREEE (reference sequence). The CDR3 is CASSPGVAGASTDTQYF. DNA of the CDR3: TGTGCCAGCAGCCCTGGGGTAGCGGGGGCCAGCACAGATACGCAGTATTTT.

Judged by abundance, this clone is medium-sized. The chain uses TRBV29-1 and TRBJ1-5; D gene unclear. The length of the CDR3 is 13 residues. V lost 4 bases and J 7 bases, leaving 14 bases between the germline ends. Germline CDR1 reads SQVTM; CDR2 reads ANQGSEA. Here the CDR3 reads CSVVFQESQPQHF. DNA of the CDR3: TGCAGCGTTGTGTTCCAGGAATCGCAGCCCCAGCATTTT.

The genes are TRBV5-4 and TRBJ1-2, with D possibly being TRBD1 (6 bases). The V and J ends lost 5 bases and 3 bases respectively, with 17 bases between them. Germline assignment: CDR1 SGHNT and CDR2 YYREEE (reference sequence). The CDR3 sequence is 15 residues long. The CDR3 here is CASRPSSGGDYGYTF. DNA of the CDR3: TGTGCCAGCAGGCCCTCCTCGGGGGGCGACTATGGCTACACCTTC.

This clone has a handful of counts. The rearrangement joins TRBV1 to TRBJ2-5; the table's TRBD2 call for D was not verified on the DNA. TRBV1 is classified as a pseudogene. The CDR3 is made up of 19 amino acids. The CDR3 sequence is CTSSQERLAGVSRSETQYF. CDR3 nucleotides: TGCACCAGCAGCCAAGAGCGCCTAGCGGGGGTAAGCCGTTCGGAGACCCAGTACTTC.

CDR3 loop: CASSLGGQVAYNEQFF. CDR3 DNA sequence: TGTGCCAGCAGCTTAGGGGGACAGGTAGCCTACAATGAGCAGTTCTTC. The chain combines TRBV11-3 with TRBJ2-1; 8 nucleotides agree with TRBD1. J was trimmed by 2 bases and V by 1 base; bases with no gene match: 4. CDR3 length: 16 amino acids. The germline gives CDR1 SGHNT, CDR2 YENEEA. The full variable domain, in which reference TRBV11-3 and TRBJ2-1 provide the parts outside the CDR3, is EAGVVQSPRYKIIEKKQPVAFWCNPISGHNTLYWYLQNLGQGPELLIRYENEEAVDDSQLPKDRFSAERLKGVDSTLKIQPAELGDSAVYLCASSLGGQVAYNEQFFGPGTRLTVL.

The chain employs TRBV4-3 and TRBJ2-7; weak D call: TRBD1 (6 bases). The germline V gene has CDR1 LGHNA and CDR2 YSLEER. The V gene lost 3 bases and the J gene lost 6 bases, with 18 bases spanning the gap. This CDR3 is built from 15 residues. CDR3 bases: TGCGCCAGCAGCCAGTATTTATGGGGGCGCGGCGAGCAGTACTTC. This translates into CASSQYLWGRGEQYF.

By share, this clone ranks as medium-sized. The J gene is TRBJ2-5, the V gene TRBV4-1; 7 bases map to TRBD2. The V gene end was trimmed by 4 bases and the J gene end by 5 bases; junction bases not matched to a gene: 13. Germline V gene data show CDR1 as MGHRA and CDR2 as YSYEKL. This CDR3 has 16 amino acids. The CDR3 DNA reads TGCGCCAGCAGCCCTCCGGGAGGCCTACTCTCCGAGACCCAGTACTTC. It encodes CASSPPGGLLSETQYF.

The CDR3 DNA is TGTGCCAGCAGCACTAGAGGCCGGGAGGGCCGGTACAATGAGCAGTTCTTC. Its translation: CASSTRGREGRYNEQFF. The J gene is TRBJ2-1, the V gene TRBV7-2; the match to TRBD2 covers 8 bases. CDR3 length equals 17 residues. Germline CDR1 SGHTA, CDR2 FQGNSA. V was pared by 5 bases and J by 4 bases, with 13 bases of the junction left unmatched.

This clone was seen a few times. The chain combines TRBV5-1 with TRBJ1-1; D gene unclear. The CDR3 loop spans 14 amino acids. In germline, CDR1 is SGHRS, CDR2 YFSETQ. Deletions cut 5 bases from V and 1 base from J, with 12 bases between. This CDR3 reads CASREGAANTEAFF. The CDR3 nucleotides read TGCGCCAGCAGAGAGGGTGCGGCGAACACTGAAGCTTTCTTT. Filled out from reference TRBV5-1 and TRBJ1-1, the complete variable domain reads KAGVTQTPRYLIKTRGQQVTLSCSPISGHRSVSWYQQTPGQGLQFLFEYFSETQRNKGNFPGRFSGRQFSNSRSEMNVSTLELGDSALYLCASREGAANTEAFFGQGTRLTVV.

The V and J genes are TRBV27 and TRBJ1-1; perhaps TRBD1 as D (5 bases). The CDR3 is made up of 14 amino acids. The V end was cut by 5 bases, the J end by 4 bases, with 14 bases between. Germline values: CDR1 MNHEY, CDR2 SMNVEV (reference sequence). The CDR3 DNA sequence: TGTGCCAGCAGTACCCCCCCAGGGTCCACTGAAGCTTTCTTT. Encoded protein: CASSTPPGSTEAFF.

The chain uses TRBV27 and TRBJ1-1, with D perhaps TRBD1 (6 bases). The CDR3 covers 15 residues. V was cut by 5 bases and J by 1 base, with 14 bases left in between. Germline-derived CDR1 and CDR2 are MNHEY and SMNVEV (reference sequence). CDR3 coding DNA: TGTGCCAGCAGTACCTACAGGGCCCAGAACACTGAAGCTTTCTTT. Its translation: CASSTYRAQNTEAFF.

The chain uses TRBV7-7 and TRBJ2-7; D gene uncertain. The germline CDR1 and CDR2 sequences are SSHAT and FNYEAQ (reference sequence). The CDR3 is 15 residues long. Between the trimmed V and J ends, which lost 1 base and 0 bases, there was a span of 10 bases. The CDR3 DNA is TGTGCCAGCAGCTTAGAATCTGGCCCCTCCTACGAGCAGTACTTC. It specifies CASSLESGPSYEQYF.

The chain is built from TRBV7-2 and TRBJ1-5, with a possible D match to TRBD1 (5 bases). The length of the CDR3 is 13 residues. V gave up 5 bases and J gave up 9 bases, with 14 bases separating them. Germline V CDR1 and CDR2: SGHTA, FQGNSA. CDR3 in DNA: TGTGCCAGCAGCCCCACCAAGGGGTCGCCCCAGCATTTT. As protein: CASSPTKGSPQHF.

This clone was detected a few times. The chain combines TRBV2 with TRBJ2-5; the match to TRBD2 covers 8 bases. V was clipped by 6 bases and J by 0 bases; unmatched bases: 3. This CDR3 spans 14 amino acids. Germline V gene lookup returns CDR1 SNHLY and CDR2 FYNNEI. CDR3: CASRIAGNQETQYF. The DNA of the CDR3 is TGTGCCAGCAGGATAGCGGGAAACCAAGAGACCCAGTACTTC.

This clone was found once. The chain joins TRBV9 to TRBJ2-5, with 13 bases fitting TRBD2. The germline V gene encodes CDR1 SGDLS and CDR2 YYNGEE. The CDR3 covers 16 residues. V lost 4 bases, J lost 5 bases, and 8 bases stayed unmatched. Here the CDR3 reads CASSLRTSGRGETQYF. CDR3 nucleotides: TGTGCCAGCAGCCTAAGGACTAGCGGGAGAGGGGAGACCCAGTACTTC.

This clone was seen a few times. The chain has TRBV18 and TRBJ2-7, with a possible D match to TRBD1 (6 bases). Germline V gene lookup returns CDR1 KGHSH and CDR2 LQKENI. This CDR3 comprises 14 residues. Trimming left V 6 bases short and J 3 bases short, with 15 bases between. As DNA, the CDR3 is TGTGCCAGCTCGTCATCCGGCAGGGGCTACGAGCAGTACTTC. It codes for CASSSSGRGYEQYF.

This chain connects TRBV5-1 to TRBJ1-1; TRBD1 matches 8 bases. This CDR3 is built from 17 residues. Losses at the gene ends were 4 bases for V and 0 bases for J; bases not matched to a gene: 11. The V gene's germline CDR1 is SGHRS and CDR2 YFSETQ. The CDR3 DNA reads TGCGCCAGCAGCCCCGGACAGGGCCCCTTCATGAACACTGAAGCTTTCTTT. Its protein product is CASSPGQGPFMNTEAFF. The entire variable domain, with the rest obtained from reference TRBV5-1 and TRBJ1-1, is as follows: KAGVTQTPRYLIKTRGQQVTLSCSPISGHRSVSWYQQTPGQGLQFLFEYFSETQRNKGNFPGRFSGRQFSNSRSEMNVSTLELGDSALYLCASSPGQGPFMNTEAFFGQGTRLTVV.

A single count supports this clone. CDR3 coding DNA: TGCGCCAGCAGCTTGGCGGGAGGCGGGCAGGCCGGGGAGCTGTTTTTT. Its translation is CASSLAGGGQAGELFF. V gene TRBV5-1 combines with J gene TRBJ2-2, with 7 bases fitting TRBD2. V shed 0 bases and J 6 bases; nucleotides not matched to a gene: 8. This CDR3 comprises 16 residues. Germline CDR1 SGHRS, CDR2 YFSETQ.

In its sample, this clone was seen a few times. The CDR3 here is CASSSTRASGYTF. The CDR3 region has the DNA TGTGCCAGTAGTTCAACCCGCGCGAGTGGCTACACCTTC. The V and J genes are TRBV19 and TRBJ1-2; D is undetermined. The CDR3 consists of 13 residues. Germline CDR1 LNHDA, CDR2 SQIVND (reference sequence). Trimming left V 5 bases short and J 7 bases short, with 14 bases between.

This clone counts as medium-sized. The chain couples TRBV5-1 to TRBJ2-5; TRBD2 matches 8 bases. Trimming removed 1 base from V and 8 bases from J; junction bases left unmatched: 16. The CDR3 loop spans 17 amino acids. Germline V CDR1 and CDR2: SGHRS, YFSETQ. This CDR3 reads CASSLWVTGGSIGTQYF. As DNA, the CDR3 is TGCGCCAGCAGCTTGTGGGTTACGGGGGGGTCAATCGGCACCCAGTACTTC. The entire variable domain, with the rest obtained from reference TRBV5-1 and TRBJ2-5, is as follows: KAGVTQTPRYLIKTRGQQVTLSCSPISGHRSVSWYQQTPGQGLQFLFEYFSETQRNKGNFPGRFSGRQFSNSRSEMNVSTLELGDSALYLCASSLWVTGGSIGTQYFGPGTRLLVL.